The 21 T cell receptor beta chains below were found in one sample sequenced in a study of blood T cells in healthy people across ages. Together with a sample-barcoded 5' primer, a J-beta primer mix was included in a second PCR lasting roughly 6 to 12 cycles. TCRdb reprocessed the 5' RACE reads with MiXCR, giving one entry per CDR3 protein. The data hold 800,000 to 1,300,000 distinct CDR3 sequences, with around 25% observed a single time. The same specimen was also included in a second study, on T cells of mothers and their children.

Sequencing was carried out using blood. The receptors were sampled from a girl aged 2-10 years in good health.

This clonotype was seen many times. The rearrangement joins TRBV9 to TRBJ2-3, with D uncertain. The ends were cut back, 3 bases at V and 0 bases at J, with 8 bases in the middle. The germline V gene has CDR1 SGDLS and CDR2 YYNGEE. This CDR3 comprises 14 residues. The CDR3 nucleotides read TGTGCCAGCAGCGGGCGGCAGAGCACAGATACGCAGTATTTT. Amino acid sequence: CASSGRQSTDTQYF.

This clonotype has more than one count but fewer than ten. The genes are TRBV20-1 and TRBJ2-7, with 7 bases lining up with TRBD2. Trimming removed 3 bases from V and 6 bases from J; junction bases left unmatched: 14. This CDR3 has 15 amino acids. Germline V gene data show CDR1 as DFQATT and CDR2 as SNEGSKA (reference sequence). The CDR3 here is CSASAGAGWESEQYF. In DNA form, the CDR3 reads TGCAGTGCTAGCGCGGGAGCGGGGTGGGAGAGCGAGCAGTACTTC.

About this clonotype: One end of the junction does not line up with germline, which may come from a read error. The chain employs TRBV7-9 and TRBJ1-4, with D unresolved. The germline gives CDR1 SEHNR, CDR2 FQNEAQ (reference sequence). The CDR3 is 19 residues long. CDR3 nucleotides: TGTGCCAGCAGCCCTAGTTTATCAGTGTTGGTTGCAACTAACGAAAAACTGTTTTTT. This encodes CASSPSLSVLVATNEKLFF. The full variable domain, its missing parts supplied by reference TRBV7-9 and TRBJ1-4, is DTGVSQNPRHKITKRGQNVTFRCDPISEHNRLYWYRQTLGQGPEFLTYFQNEAQLEKSRLLSDRFSAERPKGSFSTLEIQRTEQGDSAMYLCASSPSLSVLVATNEKLFFGSGTQLSVL.

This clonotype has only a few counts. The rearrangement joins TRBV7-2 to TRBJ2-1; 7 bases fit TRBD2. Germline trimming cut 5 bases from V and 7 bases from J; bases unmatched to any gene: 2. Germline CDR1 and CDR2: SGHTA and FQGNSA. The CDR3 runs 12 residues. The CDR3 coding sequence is TGTGCCAGCAGCGAGGGACTAAATGAGCAGTTCTTC. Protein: CASSEGLNEQFF.

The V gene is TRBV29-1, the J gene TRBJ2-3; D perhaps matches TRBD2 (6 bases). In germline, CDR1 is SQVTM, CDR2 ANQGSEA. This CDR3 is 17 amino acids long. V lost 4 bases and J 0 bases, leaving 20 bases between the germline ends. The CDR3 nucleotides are TGCAGCGTTGTTTTGTCGGGAGCCGTCTCTAGCACAGATACGCAGTATTTT. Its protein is CSVVLSGAVSSTDTQYF.

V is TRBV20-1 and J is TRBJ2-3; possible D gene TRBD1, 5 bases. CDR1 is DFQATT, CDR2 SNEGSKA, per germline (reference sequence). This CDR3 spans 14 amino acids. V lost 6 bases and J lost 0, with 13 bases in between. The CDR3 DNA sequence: TGCAGTGCCCCCAGGGCGGCGAGCACAGATACGCAGTATTTT. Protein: CSAPRAASTDTQYF.

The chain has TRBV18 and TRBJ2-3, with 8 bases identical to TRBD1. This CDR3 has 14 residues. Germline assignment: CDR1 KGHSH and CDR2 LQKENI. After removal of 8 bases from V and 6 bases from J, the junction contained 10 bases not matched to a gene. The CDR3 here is CASGGQGTADTQYF. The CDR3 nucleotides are TGTGCCAGCGGCGGACAGGGAACCGCTGATACGCAGTATTTT.

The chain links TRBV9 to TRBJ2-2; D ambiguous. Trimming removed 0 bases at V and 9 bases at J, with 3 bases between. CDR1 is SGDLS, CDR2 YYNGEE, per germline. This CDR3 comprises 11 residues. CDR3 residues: CASSVGRELFF. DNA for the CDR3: TGTGCCAGCAGCGTAGGGCGGGAGCTGTTTTTT.

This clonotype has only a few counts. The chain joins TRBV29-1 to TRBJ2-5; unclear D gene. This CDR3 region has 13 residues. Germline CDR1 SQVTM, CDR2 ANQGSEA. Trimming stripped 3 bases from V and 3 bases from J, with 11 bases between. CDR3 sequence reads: CSVDGGREETQYF. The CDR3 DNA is TGCAGCGTTGACGGCGGTAGAGAAGAGACCCAGTACTTC.

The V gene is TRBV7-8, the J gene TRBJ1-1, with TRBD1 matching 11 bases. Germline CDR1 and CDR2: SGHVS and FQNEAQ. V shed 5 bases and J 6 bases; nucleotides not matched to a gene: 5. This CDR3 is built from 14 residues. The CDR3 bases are TGTGCCAGCAGCCTCCGGACAGGGGGCTCTGAAGCTTTCTTT. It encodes CASSLRTGGSEAFF.

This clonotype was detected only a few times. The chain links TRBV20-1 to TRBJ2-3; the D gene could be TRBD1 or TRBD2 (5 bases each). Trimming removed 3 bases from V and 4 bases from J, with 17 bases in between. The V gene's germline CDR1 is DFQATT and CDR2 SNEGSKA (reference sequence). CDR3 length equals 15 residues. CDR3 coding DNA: TGCAGTGCTAGGGATCGGGGCTATGAGGCAGATACGCAGTATTTT. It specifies CSARDRGYEADTQYF.

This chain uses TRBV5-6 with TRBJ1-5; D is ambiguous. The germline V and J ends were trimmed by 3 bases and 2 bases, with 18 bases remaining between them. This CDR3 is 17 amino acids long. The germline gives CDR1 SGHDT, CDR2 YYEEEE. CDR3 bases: TGTGCCAGCAGCTCCGGGGAAAACTTTGGGGGCAATCAGCCCCAGCATTTT. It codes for CASSSGENFGGNQPQHF.

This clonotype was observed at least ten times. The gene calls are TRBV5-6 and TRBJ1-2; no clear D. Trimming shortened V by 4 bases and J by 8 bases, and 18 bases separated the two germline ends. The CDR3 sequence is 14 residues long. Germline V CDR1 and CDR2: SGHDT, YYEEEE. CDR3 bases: TGTGCCAGCAGCCCCTACACGGTAAAAGACGGCTACACCTTC. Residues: CASSPYTVKDGYTF.

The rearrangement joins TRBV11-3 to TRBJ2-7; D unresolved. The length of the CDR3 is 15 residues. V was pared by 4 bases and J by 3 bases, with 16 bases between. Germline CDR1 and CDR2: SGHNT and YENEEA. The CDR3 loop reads CASSSSPDPFYEQYF. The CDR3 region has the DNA TGTGCCAGCAGCTCCTCCCCGGACCCTTTCTACGAGCAGTACTTC.

The CDR3 loop is CASSQRTTGVETQYF. CDR3 bases: TGTGCCAGCAGCCAACGAACCACAGGGGTAGAGACCCAGTACTTC. The chain uses TRBV11-3 and TRBJ2-5; 7 bases line up with TRBD1. The CDR3 loop spans 15 amino acids. The J segment lost 4 bases and the V segment lost 5 bases, leaving 10 bases of the junction unmatched. The germline V gene has CDR1 SGHNT and CDR2 YENEEA.

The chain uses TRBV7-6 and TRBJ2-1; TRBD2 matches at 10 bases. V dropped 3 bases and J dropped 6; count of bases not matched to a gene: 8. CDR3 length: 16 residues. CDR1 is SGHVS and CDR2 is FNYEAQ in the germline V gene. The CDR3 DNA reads TGTGCCAGCAGCTTGATACTAGCGGGATCTCGCAATGAGCAGTTCTTC. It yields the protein CASSLILAGSRNEQFF.

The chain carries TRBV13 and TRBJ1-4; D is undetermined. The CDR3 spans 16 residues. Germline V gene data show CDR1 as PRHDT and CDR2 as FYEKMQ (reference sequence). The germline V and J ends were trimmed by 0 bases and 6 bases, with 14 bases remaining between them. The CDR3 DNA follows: TGTGCCAGCAGCTTAGGCATGGGTGGACGCGATGAAAAACTGTTTTTT. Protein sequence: CASSLGMGGRDEKLFF.

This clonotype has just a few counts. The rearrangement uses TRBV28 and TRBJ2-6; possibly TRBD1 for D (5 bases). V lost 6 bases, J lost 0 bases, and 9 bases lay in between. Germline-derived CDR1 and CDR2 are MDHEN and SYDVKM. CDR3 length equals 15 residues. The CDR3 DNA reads TGTGCCAGCAGGTGGGGCGGCTCTGGGGCCAACGTCCTGACTTTC. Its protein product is CASRWGGSGANVLTF.

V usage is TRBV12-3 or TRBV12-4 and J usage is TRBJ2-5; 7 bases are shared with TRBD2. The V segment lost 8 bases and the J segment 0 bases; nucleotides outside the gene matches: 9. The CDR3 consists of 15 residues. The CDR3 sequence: CASAKGLVYQETQYF. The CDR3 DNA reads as TGTGCCAGCGCAAAAGGACTAGTGTACCAAGAGACCCAGTACTTC.

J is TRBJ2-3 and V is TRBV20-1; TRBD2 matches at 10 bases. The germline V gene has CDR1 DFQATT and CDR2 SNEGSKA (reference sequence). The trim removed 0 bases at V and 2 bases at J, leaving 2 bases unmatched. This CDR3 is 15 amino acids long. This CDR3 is CSAREGTSDTDTQYF. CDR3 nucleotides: TGCAGTGCTAGAGAAGGGACTAGCGACACAGATACGCAGTATTTT.

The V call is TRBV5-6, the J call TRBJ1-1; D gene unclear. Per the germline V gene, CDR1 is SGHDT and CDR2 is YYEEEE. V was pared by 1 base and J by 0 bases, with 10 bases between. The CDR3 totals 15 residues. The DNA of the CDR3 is TGTGCCAGCAGCTTGCTCGGAAGGTTGAACACTGAAGCTTTCTTT. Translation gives CASSLLGRLNTEAFF.